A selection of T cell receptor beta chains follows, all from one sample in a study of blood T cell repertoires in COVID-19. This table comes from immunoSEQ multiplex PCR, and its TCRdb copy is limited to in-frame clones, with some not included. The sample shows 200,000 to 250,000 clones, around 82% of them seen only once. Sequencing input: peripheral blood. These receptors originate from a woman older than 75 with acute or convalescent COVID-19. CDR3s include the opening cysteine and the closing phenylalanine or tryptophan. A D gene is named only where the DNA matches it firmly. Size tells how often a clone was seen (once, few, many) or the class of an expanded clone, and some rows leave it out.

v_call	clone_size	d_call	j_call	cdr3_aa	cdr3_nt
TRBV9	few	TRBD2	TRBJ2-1	CASSPSGAPYNEQFF	TGTGCCAGCAGCCCTAGCGGGGCACCCTACAATGAGCAGTTCTTC
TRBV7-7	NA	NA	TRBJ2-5	CASSPVGFQETQYF	TGTGCTAGCAGCCCCGTCGGGTTTCAAGAGACCCAGTACTTC
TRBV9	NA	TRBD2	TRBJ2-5	CASSVDPRGGRETQYF	TGTGCCAGCAGCGTAGATCCGCGGGGGGGCCGCGAGACCCAGTACTTC
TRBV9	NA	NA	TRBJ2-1	CASTRSLLSYNEQFF	TGTGCCAGCACGCGGTCATTACTCTCCTACAATGAGCAGTTCTTC
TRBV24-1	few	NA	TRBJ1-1	CATSDPDTEAFF	TGTGCCACCAGTGATCCGGACACTGAAGCTTTCTTT
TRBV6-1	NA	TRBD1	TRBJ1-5	CASSERGPRGNQPQHF	TGTGCCAGCAGTGAAAGGGGGCCACGGGGCAATCAGCCCCAGCATTTT
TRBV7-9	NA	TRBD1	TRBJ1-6	CASSLAGQGVSPLHF	TGTGCCAGCAGCTTAGCGGGACAGGGGGTTTCACCCCTCCACTTT
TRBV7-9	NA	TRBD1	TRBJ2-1	CASSLVGTGDNEQFF	TGTGCCAGCAGCTTAGTGGGGACAGGAGACAATGAGCAGTTCTTC
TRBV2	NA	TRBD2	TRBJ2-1	CASRTQGLRYNEQFF	TGTGCCAGCAGGACCCAGGGACTACGCTACAATGAGCAGTTCTTC
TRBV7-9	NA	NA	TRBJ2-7	CASSLSTRGYEQYF	TGTGCCAGCAGCTTATCGACTAGGGGCTACGAGCAGTACTTC
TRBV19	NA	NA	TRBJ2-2	CASSIRTKNTGELFF	TGTGCCAGTAGTATCCGGACTAAGAACACCGGGGAGCTGTTTTTT
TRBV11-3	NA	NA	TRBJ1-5	CASSSARGEGKDQPQHF	TGTGCCAGCAGCTCTGCCCGCGGGGAAGGGAAAGATCAGCCCCAGCATTTT
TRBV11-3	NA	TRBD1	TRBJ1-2	CASSFSEGAGGYTF	TGTGCCAGCAGCTTTTCCGAGGGGGCCGGTGGCTACACCTTC
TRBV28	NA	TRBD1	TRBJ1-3	CATDRGISGNTIYF	TGTGCCACCGACAGGGGGATAAGTGGAAACACCATATATTTT
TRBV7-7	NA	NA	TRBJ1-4	CASSLGNRRNEKLFF	TGTGCCAGCAGCTTAGGAAACAGGCGGAATGAAAAACTGTTTTTT
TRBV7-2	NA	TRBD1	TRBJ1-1	CASSLWTGMNTEAFF	TGTGCCAGCAGCCTATGGACAGGGATGAACACTGAAGCTTTCTTT
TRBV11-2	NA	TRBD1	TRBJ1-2	CASSLDGTGGNYGYTF	TGTGCCAGCAGCTTAGATGGGACAGGGGGTAACTATGGCTACACCTTC
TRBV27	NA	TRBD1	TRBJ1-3	CASSFSGGSGNTIYF	TGTGCCAGCAGTTTCTCAGGGGGCAGTGGAAACACCATATATTTT
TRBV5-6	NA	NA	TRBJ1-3	CASSLGDAGNTIYF	TGTGCCAGCAGCCTCGGGGATGCTGGAAACACCATATATTTT
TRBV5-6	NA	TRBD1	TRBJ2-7	CASSFLTGINSYEQYF	TGTGCCAGCAGCTTCCTGACAGGGATTAACTCCTACGAGCAGTACTTC
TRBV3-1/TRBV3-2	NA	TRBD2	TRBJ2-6	CASSLKRGLVGANVLTF	TGTGCCAGCAGCCTAAAGCGGGGACTTGTTGGGGCCAACGTCCTGACTTTC
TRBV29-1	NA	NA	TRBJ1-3	CSVELSSGNTIYF	TGCAGCGTTGAACTGAGCTCTGGAAACACCATATATTTT
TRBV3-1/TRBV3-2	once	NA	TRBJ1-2	CASSPLGGLRYGYTF	TGTGCCAGCAGCCCCCTCGGGGGTCTAAGATATGGCTACACCTTC
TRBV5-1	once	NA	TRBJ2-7	CASSLGVARSYEQYF	TGCGCCAGCAGCTTGGGAGTAGCCCGGTCCTACGAGCAGTACTTC